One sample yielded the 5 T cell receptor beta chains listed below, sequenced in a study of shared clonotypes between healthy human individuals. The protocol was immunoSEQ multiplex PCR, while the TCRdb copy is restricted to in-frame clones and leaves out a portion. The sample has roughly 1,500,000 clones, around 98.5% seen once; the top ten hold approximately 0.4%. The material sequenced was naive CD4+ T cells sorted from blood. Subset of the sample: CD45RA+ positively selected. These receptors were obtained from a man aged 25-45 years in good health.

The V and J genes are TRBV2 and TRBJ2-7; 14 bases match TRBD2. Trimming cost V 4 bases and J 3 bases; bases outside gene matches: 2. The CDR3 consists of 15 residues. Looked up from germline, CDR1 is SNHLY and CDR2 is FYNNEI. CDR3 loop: CASSVGLAGGYEQYF. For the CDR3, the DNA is TGTGCCAGCAGTGTCGGACTAGCGGGGGGCTACGAGCAGTACTTC.

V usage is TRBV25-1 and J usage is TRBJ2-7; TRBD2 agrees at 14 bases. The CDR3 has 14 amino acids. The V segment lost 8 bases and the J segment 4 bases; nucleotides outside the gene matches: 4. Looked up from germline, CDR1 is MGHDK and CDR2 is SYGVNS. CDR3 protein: CASRTSGRLYEQYF. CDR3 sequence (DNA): TGTGCCAGCCGGACTAGCGGGAGGTTATACGAGCAGTACTTC.

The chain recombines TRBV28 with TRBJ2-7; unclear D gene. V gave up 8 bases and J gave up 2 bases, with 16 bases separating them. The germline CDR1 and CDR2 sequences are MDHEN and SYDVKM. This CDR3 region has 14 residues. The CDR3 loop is CASGLPGLAYEQYF. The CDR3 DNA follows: TGTGCCAGCGGGCTTCCGGGCCTAGCCTACGAGCAGTACTTC.

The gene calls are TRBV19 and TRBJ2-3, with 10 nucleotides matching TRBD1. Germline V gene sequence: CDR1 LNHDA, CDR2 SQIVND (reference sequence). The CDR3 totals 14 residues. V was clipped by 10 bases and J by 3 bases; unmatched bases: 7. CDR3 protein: CATKDRGDTDTQYF. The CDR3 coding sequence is TGTGCCACCAAGGACAGGGGGGATACAGATACGCAGTATTTT.

DNA for the CDR3: TGCGCCAGCAGCTTGGCCGTACTAGCGGGACAGAGAGAGACCCAGTACTTC. Translation: CASSLAVLAGQRETQYF. The chain joins TRBV5-1 to TRBJ2-5; 10 bases line up with TRBD2. This CDR3 is built from 17 residues. Germline V gene sequence: CDR1 SGHRS, CDR2 YFSETQ. J was trimmed by 4 bases and V by 0 bases; bases with no gene match: 9.